This T cell receptor beta chain stems from a study of cytomegalovirus exposure and HLA in healthy donors. About this clone: The antigen is unknown.

PCR primers comprised 60 Vbeta and 13 Jbeta primers. Sequencing used immunoSEQ multiplex PCR; TCRdb keeps in-frame clones, though not all of them. The sample comprises approximately 40,000 clones, roughly 88% of which are singletons, and about an eighth rests with the top ten. J was trimmed by 8 bases and V by 2 bases; bases with no gene match: 12. Germline V gene lookup returns CDR1 SGHVS and CDR2 FNYEAQ. CDR3 length: 17 amino acids. Study-level findings and limits: Sequence variants that were highly shared formed a cluster that was likely a sequencing artifact. Later on, an analysis tied approximately 15,000 TCR beta sequences to HLA alleles at 0.05 false discovery rate. TRBV6-2, TRBV6-3 and some other V segments were unresolvable in 87-base-pair reads.

The genes are TRBV7-6 and TRBJ1-4, with 9 nucleotides matching TRBD1. Sequencing input: PBMCs. The receptor was derived from a woman aged 40 to 50 in good health and CMV-seropositive. The CDR3 is CASSLWGGTGRREKLFF. The CDR3 bases are TGTGCCAGCAGCTTATGGGGGGGGACAGGGAGGAGAGAAAAACTGTTTTTT. The full variable domain, its missing parts supplied by reference TRBV7-6 and TRBJ1-4, is GAGVSQSPRYKVTKRGQDVALRCDPISGHVSLYWYRQALGQGPEFLTYFNYEAQQDKSGLPNDRFSAERPEGSISTLTIQRTEQRDSAMYRCASSLWGGTGRREKLFFGSGTQLSVL.